This is a list of T cell receptor beta chains from one sample in a study of blood T cell repertoires in COVID-19. Method: immunoSEQ multiplex PCR; TCRdb's copy keeps in-frame clones and lacks some. The sample has over 200,000 clones; roughly nine tenths are singletons. Sample: PBMCs or T cells enriched from blood (not recorded which). Receptors originate from a woman between 50 and 59 years old in a cohort exposed to, infected with or recovered from COVID-19 (not recorded which). Both conserved end residues are part of each CDR3. The D gene is left open where the match is weak. Where a row states a size, it is once, few, many or the class of an expanded clone; other rows omit it.

CDR3 length	D gene	V gene	J gene	clone size	CDR3 protein
14	-	TRBV10-3	TRBJ2-7	-	CATRRRADSYEQYF
14	TRBD1	TRBV27	TRBJ1-6	-	CASRGQGFNSPLHF
18	TRBD2	TRBV18	TRBJ2-3	-	CASSQTERTSGFTDTQYF
14	TRBD1	TRBV7-2	TRBJ1-2	-	CASSSIATGDGYTF
15	-	TRBV13	TRBJ1-2	-	CASNRAEVFSSGYTF
14	-	TRBV4-2	TRBJ2-7	-	CASSPGGSTYEQYF
18	TRBD2	TRBV7-2	TRBJ2-5	-	CASSLGARLAGEQETQYF
16	-	TRBV5-1	TRBJ1-3	-	CASSLTEGNSGNTIYF
15	-	TRBV4-3	TRBJ1-2	-	CASTYTARENYGYTF
19	TRBD2	TRBV15	TRBJ2-5	-	CATSRSALTSGGAQETQYF
16	TRBD2	TRBV7-2	TRBJ2-5	-	CASSSRSRGGRETQYF
16	TRBD1	TRBV7-2	TRBJ1-4	-	CASTPQGGTGNEKLFF
13	-	TRBV5-5	TRBJ2-3	once	CASSLDYRDTQYF
16	-	TRBV12-5	TRBJ1-4	-	CASGLRVGEGSEKLFF